At least ten counts were recorded for the clone carrying this TCR beta chain. Its cognate antigen is unknown. These data belong to a study of CD8+ T cells in alopecia areata. Overall study: Treatment ran 6 to 18 months, with 6 months of follow-up afterward.

Between the trimmed V and J ends, which lost 10 bases and 4 bases, there was a span of 16 bases. The CDR3 is 13 amino acids. Germline CDR1 reads MNHNS; CDR2 reads SASEGT. The treatment was: oral pan-JAK inhibitor, 5-10 mg twice daily. Reverse transcribed after extraction, RNA yielded cDNA as the sequencing template. Clones were sequenced by immunoSEQ multiplex PCR, and TCRdb holds only the in-frame ones, with some missing. The data contain 150,000 to 200,000 clones, about two thirds of them singletons. Findings of the study overall: How baseline CD8+ expansion relates to response remains uncertain (there was one nonresponder).

The sequence came from a human donor with alopecia areata. The sequenced sample was CD4+ T cells sorted from blood, obtained at week 4, from a patient treated with tofacitinib. This sequence joins TRBV6-1 and TRBJ1-2, with D possibly being TRBD1 (5 bases). CDR3 sequence reads: CATFGQQLYGYTF. DNA of the CDR3: TGTGCCACCTTCGGACAACAACTCTATGGCTACACCTTC.